The 20 T cell receptor beta chains given below trace back to one sample, sequenced in a study of cytomegalovirus exposure and HLA in healthy donors. Amplification used 60 Vbeta primers and 13 Jbeta primers. The table came from immunoSEQ multiplex PCR; TCRdb's copy has only in-frame clones and leaves some out. The sample lists under 100,000 clones, roughly 60% occurring once. Specimen: PBMCs. These receptors all stem from a young woman in good health and CMV-seropositive.

The chain carries TRBV5-1 and TRBJ2-5, with 14 bases identical to TRBD2. J lost 2 bases, V lost 2 bases, and 8 bases had no gene match. The CDR3 totals 18 residues. Per the germline V gene, CDR1 is SGHRS and CDR2 is YFSETQ. The DNA for the CDR3 is TGCGCCAGCAGCTTTGGCCGACTAGCGGGGGGGCGGCAAGAGACCCAGTACTTC. This codes for CASSFGRLAGGRQETQYF.

The V and J genes are TRBV7-8 and TRBJ1-2, with unresolved D. The CDR3 covers 14 residues. The germline V gene encodes CDR1 SGHVS and CDR2 FQNEAQ. V dropped 5 bases and J dropped 4 bases, with 14 bases sitting between them. The CDR3 region is CASSPDTGVYGYTF. In DNA form, the CDR3 reads TGTGCCAGCAGCCCCGACACGGGAGTCTATGGCTACACCTTC.

The chain employs TRBV20-1 and TRBJ1-1; D is uncertain. The V end was cut by 3 bases, the J end by 10 bases, with 12 bases between. From germline, CDR1 is DFQATT and CDR2 SNEGSKA (reference sequence). CDR3 length: 11 amino acids. The CDR3 reads CSASSGERAFF. The CDR3 DNA is TGCAGTGCTAGTTCCGGGGAACGAGCTTTCTTT.

The chain combines TRBV7-2 with TRBJ2-1; 7 bases map to TRBD2. Germline-derived CDR1 and CDR2 are SGHTA and FQGNSA. Germline trimming cut 1 base from V and 4 bases from J; bases unmatched to any gene: 7. This CDR3 is 16 amino acids long. CDR3 in DNA: TGTGCCAGCAGCTTAGTAAGGGGAGGGAGATACAATGAGCAGTTCTTC. Its protein product is CASSLVRGGRYNEQFF.

The chain couples TRBV5-4 to TRBJ1-2; D ambiguous. This CDR3 is built from 13 residues. Trimming removed 4 bases at V and 0 bases at J, with 7 bases between. The V gene's germline CDR1 is SGHNT and CDR2 YYREEE (reference sequence). DNA of the CDR3: TGTGCCAGCAGCCTGAGGCCTAACTATGGCTACACCTTC. This sequence encodes CASSLRPNYGYTF.

This chain joins TRBV9 and TRBJ1-4; a weak D match, TRBD1 (6 bases). The CDR3 covers 15 residues. Germline V gene data show CDR1 as SGDLS and CDR2 as YYNGEE. Trimming left V 0 bases short and J 7 bases short, with 13 bases between. For the CDR3, the DNA is TGTGCCAGCAGCGTAGGCGTAGGGGGGGGTGAAAAACTGTTTTTT. It yields the protein CASSVGVGGGEKLFF.

The V gene is TRBV25-1, the J gene TRBJ2-3; 11 bases agree with TRBD2. The V segment lost 1 base and the J segment 5 bases; nucleotides outside the gene matches: 11. The CDR3 consists of 18 residues. Per the germline V gene, CDR1 is MGHDK and CDR2 is SYGVNS. The CDR3 sequence is CASSESVIAGGPLDTQYF. CDR3 in DNA: TGTGCCAGCAGTGAATCGGTTATAGCGGGGGGGCCTCTAGATACGCAGTATTTT.

A remark on this clone: The sample holds other DNA sequences that translate to the same CDR3. This chain joins TRBV2 and TRBJ2-7; possibly TRBD1 for D (5 bases). Looked up from germline, CDR1 is SNHLY and CDR2 is FYNNEI. The CDR3 contains 13 residues. V lost 4 bases to trimming and J lost 5 bases, with 12 bases between them. The CDR3, as DNA: TGTGCCAGCAGTGGCCAGGGTCTGGACGAGCAGTACTTC. It codes for CASSGQGLDEQYF.

CDR3 DNA: TGTGCCAGCAGCACCCAGCGGGGGGGTTACAATGAGCAGTTCTTC. Translated: CASSTQRGGYNEQFF. J is TRBJ2-1 and V is TRBV11-2, with TRBD2 matching over 10 bases. Germline lookup yields CDR1 SGHAT and CDR2 FQNNGV. Germline trimming cut 5 bases from V and 4 bases from J; bases unmatched to any gene: 5. This CDR3 is 15 amino acids long.

The V and J genes are TRBV18 and TRBJ1-1; no definite D call. The CDR3 extends over 11 amino acids. Trimming took 5 bases from V and 4 from J, leaving 5 bases between them. Germline V CDR1 and CDR2: KGHSH, LQKENI. CDR3 amino acids: CASSTITEAFF. The CDR3 coding sequence is TGTGCCAGCTCAACAATCACTGAAGCTTTCTTT.

This chain joins TRBV5-1 and TRBJ2-3; perhaps TRBD2 as D (6 bases). The CDR3 extends over 14 amino acids. With 3 bases removed from V and 4 bases from J, the gap between germline ends came to 12 bases. The V gene's germline CDR1 is SGHRS and CDR2 YFSETQ. CDR3 protein: CASSYLPGADTQYF. The DNA of the CDR3 is TGCGCCAGCAGCTACCTACCGGGGGCAGATACGCAGTATTTT.

J is TRBJ2-7 and V is TRBV27, with TRBD2 identical over 8 bases. With 5 bases clipped from V and 2 bases from J, the junction kept 8 bases outside the gene matches. Germline loops: CDR1 MNHEY, CDR2 SMNVEV (reference sequence). The CDR3 runs 15 residues. CDR3 nucleotide sequence: TGTGCCAGCAGTCCGTTCGGCGGGGGGCCCTACGAGCAGTACTTC. Its protein is CASSPFGGGPYEQYF.

V usage is TRBV19 and J usage is TRBJ2-5; D possibly corresponds to TRBD2 (5 bases). The CDR3 runs to 14 residues. Trimming stripped 7 bases from V and 1 base from J, with 13 bases between. In germline, CDR1 is LNHDA, CDR2 SQIVND (reference sequence). The CDR3 is CASKKGVVQETQYF. In DNA form, the CDR3 reads TGTGCCAGTAAGAAGGGAGTAGTCCAAGAGACCCAGTACTTC.

The chain uses TRBV6-1 and TRBJ1-1, with 10 bases lining up with TRBD1. The junction had 8 bases not matched to a gene; V was cut back by 6 bases and J by 4 bases. In germline, CDR1 is MNHNS, CDR2 SASEGT. The CDR3 spans 15 residues. The CDR3 loop is CASRPDRGLATEAFF. The CDR3 nucleotides read TGTGCCAGCAGACCCGACAGGGGGCTTGCCACTGAAGCTTTCTTT.

In regard to this clone: Other DNA sequences in the same sample also yield this CDR3. This chain links TRBV4-2 with TRBJ2-1, with TRBD1 matching 8 bases. Germline V gene lookup returns CDR1 LGHNA and CDR2 YNFKEQ. V was pared by 1 base and J by 6 bases, with 8 bases of the junction left unmatched. CDR3 length equals 16 residues. DNA for the CDR3: TGTGCCAGCAGCCAAGGAGAAGGCAGGGGGCCCAATGAGCAGTTCTTC. Protein product: CASSQGEGRGPNEQFF.

A word on this clone: Germline is not matched at one junction end, which may reflect a read error. This chain uses TRBV27 with TRBJ2-1; no firm D call. Germline CDR1 is MNHEY and CDR2 is SMNVEV (reference sequence). This CDR3 is built from 10 residues. The CDR3 DNA is TGTGCCAGCAGTTACATTGAGCAGTTCTTC. Translated: CASSYIEQFF.

This chain connects TRBV4-3 to TRBJ2-1; D uncertain. Germline-derived CDR1 and CDR2 are LGHNA and YSLEER. Trimming stripped 0 bases from V and 0 bases from J, with 15 bases between. There are 18 residues in the CDR3. Here the CDR3 DNA reads TGCGCCAGCAGCCAAGATCCGACGTGGAGTAGCTCCTACAATGAGCAGTTCTTC. Its translation is CASSQDPTWSSSYNEQFF.

This chain joins TRBV19 and TRBJ1-1; D gene uncertain. Per the germline V gene, CDR1 is LNHDA and CDR2 is SQIVND (reference sequence). The CDR3 sequence is 11 residues long. Trimming cost V 3 bases and J 7 bases, with 6 bases left between them. The DNA for the CDR3 is TGTGCCAGTAGTATTGGAGGTGAAGCTTTCTTT. It codes for CASSIGGEAFF.

The rearrangement uses TRBV4-1 and TRBJ2-6, with TRBD1 matching 7 bases. V gave up 0 bases and J gave up 0 bases; unmatched junction bases: 11. CDR1 and CDR2 from the germline V gene are MGHRA and YSYEKL. This CDR3 has 20 amino acids. This chain's CDR3 is CASSQEPGQRVVSGANVLTF. CDR3 in DNA: TGCGCCAGCAGCCAAGAACCGGGACAGAGAGTCGTCTCTGGGGCCAACGTCCTGACTTTC.

This clone occurred once. The chain has TRBV11-3 and TRBJ1-3; D uncertain. The germline V gene has CDR1 SGHNT and CDR2 YENEEA. Trimming pared 0 bases from V and 0 bases from J, leaving 9 bases between. This CDR3 contains 16 residues. CDR3 nucleotide sequence: TGTGCCAGCAGCTTAGATCACAGACGCTCTGGAAACACCATATATTTT. Its translation: CASSLDHRRSGNTIYF. The full variable domain, with the rest looked up from reference TRBV11-3 and TRBJ1-3, is EAGVVQSPRYKIIEKKQPVAFWCNPISGHNTLYWYLQNLGQGPELLIRYENEEAVDDSQLPKDRFSAERLKGVDSTLKIQPAELGDSAVYLCASSLDHRRSGNTIYFGEGSWLTVV.